Presented here are 32 T cell receptor beta chains from one specimen sequenced in a study of spatial heterogeneity in lung cancer. The time point is: blood at routine non-recurrence follow-up after resection. TCRdb re-analysed the 5' RACE reads in MiXCR, keeping a single row per CDR3 protein. In the table there are under 150,000 distinct CDR3 sequences, 10% to 12% of which are singletons. The sequenced sample was PBMCs, obtained at follow-up. Receptor source: a female donor with early-stage non-small cell lung cancer.

As regards this clonotype: The junction departs from germline at one end; a sequencing error may be responsible. V usage is TRBV4-3 and J usage is TRBJ2-1; TRBD2 matches 7 bases. CDR1 is LGHNA and CDR2 is YSLEER in the germline V gene. This CDR3 has 20 residues. CDR3 in amino acids: CASSQDYAGALGKFSNQQFF. CDR3 bases: TGCGCCAGCAGCCAAGATTATGCGGGAGCCTTGGGTAAATTCTCCAATCAGCAGTTCTTC.

The table lists this clonotype with a few counts. The V gene is TRBV28, the J gene TRBJ1-6; D remains unclear. The CDR3 sequence is 14 residues long. V was clipped by 2 bases and J by 8 bases, with 10 bases between them. The germline V gene has CDR1 MDHEN and CDR2 SYDVKM. The CDR3 sequence: CASSLSAGYSPLHF. CDR3 DNA sequence: TGTGCCAGCAGTTTAAGCGCAGGCTATTCACCCCTCCACTTT.

This clonotype has more than one count but fewer than ten. V gene TRBV10-2 combines with J gene TRBJ2-1; D ambiguous. CDR3 length: 12 residues. The V end lost 7 bases, the J end lost 7 bases, and 11 bases lay between the germline ends. Germline V gene sequence: CDR1 WSHSY, CDR2 SAAADI. This CDR3 reads CASNAGMNEQFF. Written as DNA, the CDR3 is TGCGCCAGCAACGCCGGTATGAATGAGCAGTTCTTC.

This chain links TRBV4-3 with TRBJ2-1, with D hard to call. Germline CDR1 and CDR2: LGHNA and YSLEER. Trimming cost V 4 bases and J 5 bases, with 15 bases left between them. CDR3 length equals 15 residues. The CDR3 nucleotides are TGCGCCAGCAGCCGCACGCCTAACAGAAACAATGAGCAGTTCTTC. It translates to CASSRTPNRNNEQFF.

In this sample, this clonotype turned up a few times. The chain is built from TRBV19 and TRBJ2-1; 11 positions agree with TRBD1. Per the germline V gene, CDR1 is LNHDA and CDR2 is SQIVND (reference sequence). V was clipped by 5 bases and J by 5 bases; unmatched bases: 5. This CDR3 comprises 15 residues. The CDR3 DNA reads as TGTGCCAGTAGTCGGGACAGGGGGGCGAACAATGAGCAGTTCTTC. Its protein is CASSRDRGANNEQFF.

The V and J genes are TRBV20-1 and TRBJ2-1, with no clear D. This CDR3 contains 13 residues. Trimming shortened V by 3 bases and J by 2 bases, and 8 bases separated the two germline ends. The germline gives CDR1 DFQATT, CDR2 SNEGSKA (reference sequence). The CDR3 coding sequence is TGCAGTGCTAGTATGGTACCCTACAATGAGCAGTTCTTC. Translating it yields CSASMVPYNEQFF.

As for this clonotype: Germline and junction disagree at one end, which may indicate a read error. The DNA of the CDR3 is TGTGCCAGCAGCTTAGGCCCCCTAAGTATCACAAATACGCAGTATTTT. Translation gives CASSLGPLSITNTQYF. J is TRBJ2-3 and V is TRBV7-3; D gene ambiguous. Germline V gives CDR1 SGHTA, CDR2 FQGTGA. The CDR3 runs to 16 residues.

This clonotype was seen more than once but under ten times. The V and J genes are TRBV12-3 or TRBV12-4 and TRBJ2-3; 8 bases agree with TRBD2. This CDR3 has 15 residues. The V gene end was trimmed by 7 bases and the J gene end by 3 bases; junction bases not matched to a gene: 9. In DNA, the CDR3 is TGTGCCAGCATTAAGGCCGCGGGAGGTACAGATACGCAGTATTTT. Translation gives CASIKAAGGTDTQYF.

Here the CDR3 reads CASSPQANGRAAFF. The CDR3 region has the DNA TGCGCCAGCAGCCCCCAGGCGAACGGAAGAGCAGCTTTCTTT. The rearrangement links TRBV4-3 to TRBJ1-1; D gene uncertain. V was trimmed by 4 bases and J by 10 bases, leaving 19 bases between them. This CDR3 comprises 14 residues. CDR1 is LGHNA, CDR2 YSLEER, per germline.

J is TRBJ2-3 and V is TRBV5-4; D is unclear. Germline values: CDR1 SGHNT, CDR2 YYREEE (reference sequence). CDR3 length: 15 amino acids. Trimming took 4 bases from V and 3 from J, leaving 15 bases between them. In DNA, the CDR3 is TGTGCCAGCAGCGCGAACCCCTATGTTACAGATACGCAGTATTTT. As protein: CASSANPYVTDTQYF.

This clonotype was seen many times. This rearrangement joins TRBV4-2 to TRBJ1-4; D is unresolved. Germline CDR1 LGHNA, CDR2 YNFKEQ. This CDR3 is 15 amino acids long. Trimming took 4 bases from V and 4 from J, leaving 13 bases between them. The DNA for the CDR3 is TGTGCCAGCAGCCTGGCGGCAGAGCGTAATGAAAAACTGTTTTTT. Translation gives CASSLAAERNEKLFF.

This clonotype showed up many times. The V call is TRBV21-1, the J call TRBJ2-7; the tabulated D call, TRBD1, remains unverified against the DNA. TRBV21-1 is annotated as a pseudogene. This CDR3 has 13 amino acids. The CDR3 nucleotides read TGTGCCAGCAGCAAGCCCCAGAGAGGGGAGCAGTACGTC. Translation: CASSKPQRGEQYV.

This clonotype was recorded a few times. The gene calls are TRBV19 and TRBJ1-4; 9 bases align to TRBD1. The CDR3 runs 15 residues. Per germline, CDR1 LNHDA and CDR2 SQIVND (reference sequence). V shed 6 bases, J shed 1 base, and the junction held 3 bases outside the gene matches. CDR3 sequence: CASSPDRGTNEKLFF. The CDR3 nucleotides read TGTGCCAGTAGCCCGGACAGGGGAACTAATGAAAAACTGTTTTTT.

The V and J genes are TRBV27 and TRBJ2-7; the D gene is possibly TRBD1 (7 bases). Germline CDR1 is MNHEY and CDR2 is SMNVEV (reference sequence). The CDR3 contains 15 residues. Trimming took 2 bases from V and 3 from J, leaving 14 bases between them. CDR3 residues: CASSLGNRGGYEQYF. The CDR3, as DNA: TGTGCCAGCAGTTTAGGGAACAGGGGAGGCTACGAGCAGTACTTC.

Many counts were recorded for this clonotype. The chain is built from TRBV11-3 and TRBJ2-6; TRBD1 matches 8 bases. CDR1 is SGHNT and CDR2 is YENEEA in the germline V gene. V was pared by 3 bases and J by 4 bases, with 11 bases of the junction left unmatched. CDR3 length: 18 amino acids. The CDR3 DNA sequence: TGTGCCAGCAGCTTGGGACAGGCCCACGCTAGGGGGGCCAACGTCCTGACTTTC. This codes for CASSLGQAHARGANVLTF.

The chain is built from TRBV6-2 or TRBV6-3 and TRBJ2-3; D tentatively fits TRBD1 or TRBD2 (5 bases each). Trimming left V 6 bases short and J 0 bases short, with 19 bases between. Looked up from germline, CDR1 is MNHEY and CDR2 is SVGEGT. The CDR3 contains 17 residues. The CDR3 region has the DNA TGTGCCAGCAGATCACCCCCGGGACGGACTAGCACAGATACGCAGTATTTT. It codes for CASRSPPGRTSTDTQYF.

In its sample, this clonotype was seen a few times. The rearrangement links TRBV6-1 to TRBJ2-7; D could derive from TRBD1 or TRBD2 (5 bases each). Germline V gene lookup returns CDR1 MNHNS and CDR2 SASEGT. V was pared by 6 bases and J by 6 bases, with 12 bases between. CDR3 size: 12 residues. The CDR3 loop is CASSWDAAEQYF. As DNA, the CDR3 is TGTGCCAGCAGCTGGGACGCAGCCGAGCAGTACTTC.

This clonotype has a handful of counts. This sequence joins TRBV28 and TRBJ1-4; D unclear. The V end lost 6 bases, the J end lost 0 bases, and 11 bases lay between the germline ends. The CDR3 extends over 15 amino acids. CDR1 MDHEN and CDR2 SYDVKM come from the germline V gene. Here the CDR3 DNA reads TGTGCCAGCAGGGCGGGGTGGTCAACTAATGAAAAACTGTTTTTT. This codes for CASRAGWSTNEKLFF. The entire variable domain, with the rest obtained from reference TRBV28 and TRBJ1-4, is as follows: DVKVTQSSRYLVKRTGEKVFLECVQDMDHENMFWYRQDPGLGLRLIYFSYDVKMKEKGDIPEGYSVSREKKERFSLILESASTNQTSMYLCASRAGWSTNEKLFFGSGTQLSVL.

V usage is TRBV9 and J usage is TRBJ2-2; D tentatively fits TRBD1 or TRBD2 (5 bases each). The germline V and J ends were trimmed by 2 bases and 3 bases, with 11 bases remaining between them. From germline, CDR1 is SGDLS and CDR2 YYNGEE. The CDR3 is made up of 15 amino acids. For the CDR3, the DNA is TGTGCCAGCAGCGTCGGGACGGGTGACACCGGGGAGCTGTTTTTT. Its protein product is CASSVGTGDTGELFF.

Details on this clonotype: One base away lies a much larger clone, so this may be a sequencing read error. The rearrangement uses TRBV19 and TRBJ2-1, with 11 bases aligning to TRBD2. The CDR3 has 20 amino acids. Per germline, CDR1 LNHDA and CDR2 SQIVND (reference sequence). CDR3 nucleotide sequence: TGTGCCAGTGGTATAAAGGAGGGTACGGCTAGCGGGAGGTTGAGACATGAGCAGTTCTTC. This encodes CASGIKEGTASGRLRHEQFF.

This rearrangement joins TRBV5-4 to TRBJ1-1; TRBD1 might be the D (6 bases). Per germline, CDR1 SGHNT and CDR2 YYREEE (reference sequence). This CDR3 spans 13 amino acids. The V and J ends lost 3 bases and 5 bases respectively, with 11 bases between them. CDR3 sequence: CASSWSGDTEAFF. CDR3 DNA: TGTGCCAGCAGCTGGTCAGGGGATACTGAAGCTTTCTTT.

This clonotype was observed at least ten times. This chain connects TRBV3-1 to TRBJ1-1; 7 bases map to TRBD1. Looked up from germline, CDR1 is LGHDT and CDR2 is YNNKEL (reference sequence). The CDR3 extends over 15 amino acids. The J segment lost 4 bases and the V segment lost 2 bases, leaving 7 bases of the junction unmatched. The CDR3 DNA reads as TGTGCCAGCAGCCAAAGGGGGCTCGGTGCCACTGAAGCTTTCTTT. This encodes CASSQRGLGATEAFF. The entire variable domain, with the rest obtained from reference TRBV3-1 and TRBJ1-1, is as follows: DTAVSQTPKYLVTQMGNDKSIKCEQNLGHDTMYWYKQDSKKFLKIMFSYNNKELIINETVPNRFSPKSPDKAHLNLHINSLELGDSAVYFCASSQRGLGATEAFFGQGTRLTVV.

This chain connects TRBV24-1 to TRBJ2-2, with 8 bases matching TRBD1. V lost 4 bases, J lost 6 bases, and 6 bases stayed unmatched. Germline CDR1 and CDR2: KGHDR and SFDVKD. The CDR3 totals 15 residues. CDR3 protein: CATSDDRGSAGELFF. Written as DNA, the CDR3 is TGTGCCACCAGTGACGACAGGGGTTCCGCCGGGGAGCTGTTTTTT.

This clonotype was picked up many times. V usage is TRBV29-1 and J usage is TRBJ2-1, with TRBD1 as a possible D gene (5 bases). Trimming took off 3 bases at V and 10 bases at J, with 13 bases between the two ends. This CDR3 has 12 amino acids. CDR1 SQVTM and CDR2 ANQGSEA come from the germline V gene. The CDR3 region has the DNA TGCAGCGTTGATTCGGCAGGGCTAGAGCAGTTCTTC. Its protein product is CSVDSAGLEQFF.

In its sample, this clonotype is medium-sized. The genes are TRBV10-3 and TRBJ1-2; D possibly corresponds to TRBD1 (5 bases). Germline assignment: CDR1 ENHRY and CDR2 SYGVKD. CDR3 length: 12 residues. The V end was cut by 5 bases, the J end by 10 bases, with 14 bases between. CDR3 residues: CAISSMGRVYTF. CDR3 sequence (DNA): TGTGCCATCAGTTCGATGGGCAGGGTCTACACCTTC.

The J gene is TRBJ2-2, the V gene TRBV11-1, with TRBD2 matching over 10 bases. This CDR3 contains 14 residues. Germline trimming cut 6 bases from V and 5 bases from J; bases unmatched to any gene: 3. Germline V gives CDR1 SGHAT, CDR2 FQDESV (reference sequence). The CDR3 nucleotides are TGTGCCAGCAGGCCGACTAGCGGGACCGGGGAGCTGTTTTTT. Its protein is CASRPTSGTGELFF.

The J gene is TRBJ2-1, the V gene TRBV10-3, with 9 bases identical to TRBD1. The CDR3 covers 15 residues. Unmatched junction bases numbered 7, after V lost 5 bases and J lost 5 bases. Germline V gene lookup returns CDR1 ENHRY and CDR2 SYGVKD. The CDR3 DNA reads as TGTGCCATCAGTTCGGTCGGGACAGGGAACAATGAGCAGTTCTTC. Encoded protein: CAISSVGTGNNEQFF.

This clonotype appeared many times. The chain combines TRBV19 with TRBJ1-6; maybe TRBD1 (6 bases). The CDR3 spans 16 residues. Trimming cost V 5 bases and J 3 bases, with 14 bases left between them. Germline CDR1 is LNHDA and CDR2 is SQIVND (reference sequence). CDR3 residues: CASSESDRNYNSPLHF. The CDR3 bases are TGTGCCAGTAGTGAGAGCGACAGGAACTATAATTCACCCCTCCACTTT.

This clonotype has ten or more counts. This chain uses TRBV3-1 with TRBJ2-1, with 10 bases matching TRBD2. The CDR3 is 18 amino acids. V dropped 1 base and J dropped 2; count of bases not matched to a gene: 8. The V gene's germline CDR1 is LGHDT and CDR2 YNNKEL (reference sequence). The CDR3 DNA reads as TGTGCCAGCAGCCAAGTTTCCATACTAGCGGGGCCCTACAATGAGCAGTTCTTC. Its translation is CASSQVSILAGPYNEQFF.

V gene TRBV27 combines with J gene TRBJ1-3; 9 nucleotides match TRBD1. The CDR3 has 16 amino acids. Germline CDR1 reads MNHEY; CDR2 reads SMNVEV (reference sequence). V lost 6 bases and J lost 5; bases outside the gene matches: 11. CDR3 protein: CASRRTGDQARNTIYF. The CDR3 DNA is TGTGCCAGCAGACGGACAGGGGATCAAGCTCGAAACACCATATATTTT.

This chain links TRBV6-2 or TRBV6-3 with TRBJ2-5, with 9 positions matching TRBD1. Germline CDR1 and CDR2: MNHEY and SVGEGT. Trimming removed 2 bases from V and 2 bases from J; junction bases left unmatched: 3. The CDR3 loop spans 15 amino acids. CDR3 loop: CASSYRTGDQETQYF. DNA for the CDR3: TGTGCCAGCAGTTACCGGACAGGGGATCAAGAGACCCAGTACTTC.

The chain recombines TRBV10-3 with TRBJ2-1, with 7 nucleotides matching TRBD2. Germline CDR1 is ENHRY and CDR2 is SYGVKD. The V gene end was trimmed by 10 bases and the J gene end by 5 bases; junction bases not matched to a gene: 11. This CDR3 comprises 14 residues. CDR3 bases: TGTGCCACCGATGCCGGGACTACCCACAATGAGCAGTTCTTC. This sequence encodes CATDAGTTHNEQFF.